The 9 T cell receptor beta chains below come from one sample, sequenced in a study of blood T cells in healthy people across ages. Then a second PCR, running about 6 to 12 cycles, was carried out with a sample-barcoded 5' primer and a J-beta primer mix. In TCRdb, the 5' RACE reads were re-called with MiXCR into one record per CDR3 protein. The table includes 1.5 million or so distinct CDR3 sequences, 35% to 45% detected once. The sequenced sample consisted of blood. Receptors originate from a woman between 18 and 30 years old in good health.

J is TRBJ1-2 and V is TRBV10-3; 7 nucleotides agree with TRBD1. Losses at the gene ends were 6 bases for V and 9 bases for J; bases not matched to a gene: 7. The CDR3 runs 12 residues. CDR1 and CDR2 from the germline V gene are ENHRY and SYGVKD. The CDR3 DNA reads TGTGCCATCAGCGGGGACAGCTGGAGCTACACCTTC. Protein: CAISGDSWSYTF.

The chain is built from TRBV12-3 or TRBV12-4 and TRBJ2-2; the match to TRBD1 covers 11 bases. The trim removed 5 bases at V and 7 bases at J, leaving 9 bases unmatched. The CDR3 is 16 amino acids. CDR3: CASSIWTGGKYGELFF. DNA of the CDR3: TGTGCCAGCAGTATTTGGACAGGGGGCAAATACGGGGAGCTGTTTTTT.

The V and J genes are TRBV21-1 and TRBJ1-1. TRBV21-1 is a documented pseudogene. This CDR3 contains 12 residues. CDR3 in DNA: TGTGCCAGCAGCAACTGTAGGTGTCGAGCTTTCTTT. It codes for CASSNCRCRAFF.

The J gene is TRBJ1-5, the V gene TRBV6-2 or TRBV6-3, with D uncertain. Germline CDR1 MNHEY, CDR2 SVGEGT. The length of the CDR3 is 12 residues. V lost 8 bases and J 7 bases, leaving 12 bases between the germline ends. The CDR3 loop is CASGTRRQPQHF. In DNA, the CDR3 is TGTGCCAGCGGAACGCGGAGACAGCCCCAGCATTTT.

The rearrangement uses TRBV15 and TRBJ1-1; TRBD1 might be the D (5 bases). Germline-derived CDR1 and CDR2 are LNHNV and YYDKDF (reference sequence). This CDR3 contains 15 residues. With 3 bases removed from V and 5 bases from J, the gap between germline ends came to 16 bases. The DNA of the CDR3 is TGTGCCACCAGCAGCCGGGGCAGGCGAGGGACTGAAGCTTTCTTT. Protein: CATSSRGRRGTEAFF.

This clonotype showed up just a few times. J is TRBJ2-3 and V is TRBV6-6, with D perhaps given as TRBD1 or TRBD2 (7 bases each). From germline, CDR1 is MNHNY and CDR2 SVGAGI (reference sequence). Trimming took 7 bases from V and 7 from J, leaving 21 bases between them. This CDR3 is 15 amino acids long. The CDR3 spells CASTQGGGGANTQYF. In DNA, the CDR3 is TGTGCCAGCACCCAGGGGGGGGGGGGTGCTAATACGCAGTATTTT.

This clonotype came up a few times. The chain couples TRBV12-3 or TRBV12-4 to TRBJ2-1; a weak D match, TRBD1 (5 bases). This CDR3 is 11 amino acids long. V gave up 8 bases and J gave up 8 bases, with 10 bases separating them. This CDR3 reads CASGAIDEQFF. CDR3 sequence (DNA): TGTGCCAGCGGGGCGATAGATGAGCAGTTCTTC.

This clonotype turned up a few times. The J gene is TRBJ2-3, the V gene TRBV20-1; 14 bases map to TRBD2. The trim removed 0 bases at V and 0 bases at J, leaving 2 bases unmatched. Germline-derived CDR1 and CDR2 are DFQATT and SNEGSKA (reference sequence). This CDR3 comprises 17 residues. Here the CDR3 DNA reads TGCAGTGCTAGAGAGGGACTAGCGGGGGAGAGCACAGATACGCAGTATTTT. Its protein is CSAREGLAGESTDTQYF.

This clonotype was picked up one time. This chain's CDR3 is CASKVVTSYEQYF. In DNA form, the CDR3 reads TGCGCCAGCAAAGTGGTGACATCCTACGAGCAGTACTTC. The chain has TRBV5-1 and TRBJ2-7, with D uncertain. Looked up from germline, CDR1 is SGHRS and CDR2 is YFSETQ. This CDR3 region has 13 residues. With 6 bases removed from V and 1 base from J, the gap between germline ends came to 11 bases.